Below are 32 T cell receptor beta chains sequenced from a single sample in a study of CD8+ T cells in alopecia areata. Investigators isolated RNA and reverse transcribed it into cDNA to act as the sequencing template. Sequencing used immunoSEQ multiplex PCR; TCRdb keeps in-frame clones, though not all of them. The profile shows 110,000 to 150,000 clones, around half of them singletons. As for treatment: oral pan-JAK inhibitor, 5-10 mg twice daily. This specimen was CD8+ T cells sorted from blood, taken at week 4, from a patient treated with tofacitinib. The origin of the receptors is a human donor with alopecia areata.

This clone appeared a single time. The chain joins TRBV5-1 to TRBJ2-1; D is unresolved. CDR1 is SGHRS and CDR2 is YFSETQ in the germline V gene. V lost 7 bases and J lost 4, with 6 bases in between. The CDR3 totals 11 residues. CDR3 region: CASVGYNEQFF. CDR3 sequence (DNA): TGCGCCAGCGTAGGGTACAATGAGCAGTTCTTC. Full variable domain (missing parts from reference TRBV5-1 and TRBJ2-1): KAGVTQTPRYLIKTRGQQVTLSCSPISGHRSVSWYQQTPGQGLQFLFEYFSETQRNKGNFPGRFSGRQFSNSRSEMNVSTLELGDSALYLCASVGYNEQFFGPGTRLTVL.

The genes are TRBV9 and TRBJ2-7, with D possibly matching TRBD2 (6 bases). V was cut by 2 bases and J by 3 bases, with 18 bases left in between. The germline V gene has CDR1 SGDLS and CDR2 YYNGEE. The length of the CDR3 is 16 residues. Written as DNA, the CDR3 is TGTGCCAGCAGCGTTAGTTCTACGGGGGAGCGCTACGAGCAGTACTTC. Its protein is CASSVSSTGERYEQYF.

This clone was found once. The J gene is TRBJ2-7, the V gene TRBV9; a weak D match, TRBD1 (6 bases). Germline loops: CDR1 SGDLS, CDR2 YYNGEE. CDR3 length equals 14 residues. The V end was cut by 4 bases, the J end by 9 bases, with 20 bases between. CDR3 coding DNA: TGTGCCAGCAGCCTCCGGGACACCCCTACGAGGCAGTACTTC. Translated: CASSLRDTPTRQYF.

V is TRBV30 and J is TRBJ2-1; D is possibly TRBD2 (5 bases). The CDR3 totals 15 residues. The germline V gene encodes CDR1 GTSNPN and CDR2 SVGIG (reference sequence). Between the trimmed V and J ends, which lost 2 bases and 4 bases, there was a span of 15 bases. CDR3 loop: CAWSLTSSGYNEQFF. For the CDR3, the DNA is TGTGCCTGGAGTCTCACATCCTCGGGGTACAATGAGCAGTTCTTC.

A few counts support this clone. The chain employs TRBV29-1 and TRBJ1-2; D perhaps matches TRBD1 (5 bases). The V and J ends lost 0 bases and 4 bases respectively, with 15 bases between them. Germline V gene sequence: CDR1 SQVTM, CDR2 ANQGSEA. The CDR3 consists of 15 residues. The DNA of the CDR3 is TGCAGCGTTGAAGACAGGGAACCGGATCTCTATGGCTACACCTTC. Translation: CSVEDREPDLYGYTF.

The chain couples TRBV4-3 to TRBJ2-1; no reliable D call. The CDR3 sequence is 13 residues long. Trimming took off 2 bases at V and 6 bases at J, with 8 bases between the two ends. Germline CDR1 is LGHNA and CDR2 is YSLEER. CDR3 sequence (DNA): TGCGCCAGCAGCCAAAGCTCCCTCAATGAGCAGTTCTTC. This encodes CASSQSSLNEQFF.

V usage is TRBV25-1 and J usage is TRBJ2-7; 11 nucleotides align to TRBD1. The J segment lost 4 bases and the V segment lost 10 bases, leaving 3 bases of the junction unmatched. This CDR3 is 12 amino acids long. Germline V gene data show CDR1 as MGHDK and CDR2 as SYGVNS. CDR3 amino acids: CATGTGGYEQYF. The CDR3 nucleotides read TGTGCCACCGGGACAGGGGGGTACGAGCAGTACTTC.

The sample holds a few counts of this clone. The CDR3 loop reads CASSLGGGGRSTDTQYF. Written as DNA, the CDR3 is TGTGCCAGCAGCTTAGGAGGAGGTGGCAGAAGCACAGATACGCAGTATTTT. The V and J genes are TRBV11-2 and TRBJ2-3; TRBD2 might be the D (5 bases). CDR3 length: 17 amino acids. V was trimmed by 1 base and J by 0 bases, leaving 14 bases between them. Germline loops: CDR1 SGHAT, CDR2 FQNNGV.

This clone was seen more than once but under ten times. V gene TRBV25-1 combines with J gene TRBJ2-7; D possibly corresponds to TRBD2 (6 bases). With 5 bases removed from V and 6 bases from J, the gap between germline ends came to 20 bases. Germline CDR1 reads MGHDK; CDR2 reads SYGVNS. The CDR3 length is 15 residues. The DNA of the CDR3 is TGTGCCAGCAGTCGAACCGGCAGGGAGGCGGGCGAGCAGTACTTC. This gives the protein CASSRTGREAGEQYF.

This clone was counted a few times. The gene calls are TRBV7-9 and TRBJ2-7; tentatively, D is TRBD1 (6 bases). V lost 5 bases and J 2 bases, leaving 13 bases between the germline ends. Germline V gene lookup returns CDR1 SEHNR and CDR2 FQNEAQ (reference sequence). This CDR3 region has 14 residues. The CDR3 reads CASSPWDNAYEQYF. For the CDR3, the DNA is TGTGCCAGCAGCCCGTGGGACAACGCCTACGAGCAGTACTTC.

This clone is labeled large. This chain connects TRBV15 to TRBJ2-6; D might be TRBD2 (5 bases). Germline V gives CDR1 LNHNV, CDR2 YYDKDF (reference sequence). This CDR3 spans 16 amino acids. The V gene lost 0 bases and the J gene lost 1 base, with 7 bases spanning the gap. The CDR3 spells CATSRERGSGANVLTF. The CDR3 coding sequence is TGTGCCACCAGCAGAGAACGGGGTTCTGGGGCCAACGTCCTGACTTTC.

This clone was observed a single time. The rearrangement uses TRBV29-1 and TRBJ1-2, with TRBD1 identical over 9 bases. The CDR3 spans 14 residues. The J segment lost 8 bases and the V segment lost 1 base, leaving 8 bases of the junction unmatched. The germline CDR1 and CDR2 sequences are SQVTM and ANQGSEA. CDR3 sequence reads: CSVEGDRALRGYTF. The CDR3 coding sequence is TGCAGCGTTGAAGGGGACAGGGCTCTAAGGGGCTACACCTTC.

This clone was seen a few times. This rearrangement joins TRBV4-3 to TRBJ1-1; D unresolved. CDR3 length: 15 amino acids. CDR1 is LGHNA and CDR2 is YSLEER in the germline V gene. Trimming cost V 2 bases and J 5 bases, with 15 bases left between them. The CDR3 DNA reads as TGCGCCAGCAGCCAATGGCCCCAAACCGGGACTGAAGCTTTCTTT. Translated: CASSQWPQTGTEAFF.

The chain's CDR3 is CASSTLEHEQYF. The CDR3 nucleotides read TGTGCCAGCAGCACGTTGGAGCACGAGCAGTACTTC. This chain links TRBV9 with TRBJ2-7; D unresolved. Trimming removed 4 bases at V and 5 bases at J, with 10 bases between. Per germline, CDR1 SGDLS and CDR2 YYNGEE. The CDR3 is 12 residues long.

This clone has a handful of counts. The rearrangement joins TRBV2 to TRBJ1-1, with unresolved D. Germline CDR1 SNHLY, CDR2 FYNNEI. CDR3 length equals 15 residues. Between the trimmed V and J ends, which lost 3 bases and 0 bases, there was a span of 11 bases. The CDR3 sequence is CASSDSATVNTEAFF. In DNA, the CDR3 is TGTGCCAGCAGTGATAGTGCGACGGTGAACACTGAAGCTTTCTTT.

This clone was seen a handful of times. The V and J genes are TRBV18 and TRBJ1-5; no reliable D call. The CDR3 has 13 amino acids. V dropped 3 bases and J dropped 3 bases, with 6 bases sitting between them. Germline V CDR1 and CDR2: KGHSH, LQKENI. The CDR3 region is CASSPFINQPQHF. The CDR3 nucleotides are TGTGCCAGCTCACCGTTTATCAATCAGCCCCAGCATTTT.

There are a few counts of this clone. This rearrangement joins TRBV29-1 to TRBJ2-7, with TRBD1 matching 7 bases. This CDR3 is built from 13 residues. CDR1 and CDR2 from the germline V gene are SQVTM and ANQGSEA. V shed 3 bases and J 3 bases; nucleotides not matched to a gene: 5. As DNA, the CDR3 is TGCAGCGTTGATAGTGGGACAGACTACGAGCAGTACTTC. Translating gives CSVDSGTDYEQYF.

The chain recombines TRBV27 with TRBJ1-5; perhaps TRBD1 as D (6 bases). CDR3 length: 16 amino acids. V was pared by 0 bases and J by 6 bases, with 15 bases between. The germline gives CDR1 MNHEY, CDR2 SMNVEV (reference sequence). Here the CDR3 reads CASSLSKGGRGQPQHF. CDR3 in DNA: TGTGCCAGCAGTTTATCAAAAGGGGGAAGGGGTCAGCCCCAGCATTTT.

This clone has more than one count but fewer than ten. The chain is built from TRBV29-1 and TRBJ2-7; 8 bases are a match to TRBD1. V shed 6 bases and J 3 bases; nucleotides not matched to a gene: 7. The CDR3 runs to 13 residues. Germline assignment: CDR1 SQVTM and CDR2 ANQGSEA. The chain's CDR3 is CSVGRDRSYEQYF. The CDR3 DNA reads TGCAGCGTAGGCCGGGACAGGAGCTACGAGCAGTACTTC.

The V call is TRBV4-3, the J call TRBJ1-2, with D perhaps TRBD1 (5 bases). The CDR3 covers 16 residues. Trimming shortened V by 0 bases and J by 6 bases, and 17 bases separated the two germline ends. Germline V CDR1 and CDR2: LGHNA, YSLEER. The CDR3: CASSQDLDTGGNGYTF. The CDR3 coding sequence is TGCGCCAGCAGCCAAGATCTGGACACAGGCGGGAATGGCTACACCTTC.

This clone was recorded only once. The chain is built from TRBV4-1 and TRBJ2-7, with 8 bases matching TRBD1. Germline assignment: CDR1 MGHRA and CDR2 YSYEKL. The CDR3 contains 16 residues. After removal of 1 base from V and 2 bases from J, the junction contained 7 bases not matched to a gene. In DNA, the CDR3 is TGCGCCAGCAGCCAAGGTTGGGACAGGAGGGCCTACGAGCAGTACTTC. Amino acid sequence: CASSQGWDRRAYEQYF.

The rearrangement joins TRBV5-4 to TRBJ2-7; TRBD1 agrees at 8 bases. Unmatched junction bases numbered 4, after V lost 2 bases and J lost 3 bases. CDR1 and CDR2 from the germline V gene are SGHNT and YYREEE (reference sequence). CDR3 size: 14 residues. The DNA for the CDR3 is TGTGCCAGCAGCTTAGACAGGGGAGACTACGAGCAGTACTTC. Amino acids: CASSLDRGDYEQYF. Supplemented by reference TRBV5-4 and TRBJ2-7, the full variable domain reads ETGVTQSPTHLIKTRGQQVTLRCSSQSGHNTVSWYQQALGQGPQFIFQYYREEENGRGNFPPRFSGLQFPNYSSELNVNALELDDSALYLCASSLDRGDYEQYFGPGTRLTVT.

The DNA for the CDR3 is TGTGCCAGCAGTGAACCAGGACAGGCGAACACTGAAGCTTTCTTT. Its translation is CASSEPGQANTEAFF. The rearrangement joins TRBV25-1 to TRBJ1-1; 7 bases fit TRBD1. Germline trimming cut 2 bases from V and 1 base from J; bases unmatched to any gene: 4. CDR3 length equals 15 residues. The V gene's germline CDR1 is MGHDK and CDR2 SYGVNS.

The chain joins TRBV6-1 to TRBJ2-7; tentative D call: TRBD2 (5 bases). From germline, CDR1 is MNHNS and CDR2 SASEGT. V was cut by 1 base and J by 3 bases, with 16 bases left in between. The CDR3 sequence is 16 residues long. CDR3 in DNA: TGTGCCAGCAGTGAAGTAGAGGGAGCGGAGTTCTACGAGCAGTACTTC. This codes for CASSEVEGAEFYEQYF.

This rearrangement joins TRBV19 to TRBJ2-7; a possible D gene is TRBD1 (6 bases). V lost 7 bases and J lost 0, with 10 bases in between. Germline loops: CDR1 LNHDA, CDR2 SQIVND (reference sequence). The CDR3 totals 13 residues. As DNA, the CDR3 is TGTGCCAGTACCGGACAGCTCTCCTACGAGCAGTACTTC. Amino acid sequence: CASTGQLSYEQYF. Looking up the rest from reference TRBV19 and TRBJ2-7 gives the full variable domain: DGGITQSPKYLFRKEGQNVTLSCEQNLNHDAMYWYRQDPGQGLRLIYYSQIVNDFQKGDIAEGYSVSREKKESFPLTVTSAQKNPTAFYLCASTGQLSYEQYFGPGTRLTVT.

The rearrangement links TRBV6-6 to TRBJ2-7; D is possibly TRBD2 (5 bases). Germline V gene sequence: CDR1 MNHNY, CDR2 SVGAGI (reference sequence). V lost 0 bases, J lost 4 bases, and 13 bases lay in between. The CDR3 totals 15 residues. CDR3 nucleotide sequence: TGTGCCAGCAGTTACTCGAAAGAGGGTTGGTACGAGCAGTACTTC. This sequence encodes CASSYSKEGWYEQYF.

This chain uses TRBV7-2 with TRBJ2-3; TRBD2 aligns across 8 bases. Germline V lookup: CDR1 SGHTA, CDR2 FQGNSA. The CDR3 is 17 amino acids. V shed 0 bases, J shed 4 bases, and the junction held 9 bases outside the gene matches. The CDR3 DNA follows: TGTGCCAGCAGCTTAGCGCTAATTGGGACTAGGGCAGATACGCAGTATTTT. It specifies CASSLALIGTRADTQYF.

Written as DNA, the CDR3 is TGTGCCAGTAGTATTGACGGGGAATACAATGAGCAGTTCTTC. Translated: CASSIDGEYNEQFF. V and J are TRBV19 and TRBJ2-1, with TRBD2 as a possible D gene (5 bases). The V gene's germline CDR1 is LNHDA and CDR2 SQIVND (reference sequence). The CDR3 runs to 14 residues. Trimming shortened V by 3 bases and J by 4 bases, and 10 bases separated the two germline ends.

The rearrangement links TRBV7-9 to TRBJ2-1; TRBD1 matches 8 bases. Trimming took 4 bases from V and 0 from J; bases not matched to a gene: 5. Per the germline V gene, CDR1 is SEHNR and CDR2 is FQNEAQ (reference sequence). The CDR3 sequence is 16 residues long. CDR3 DNA sequence: TGTGCCAGCAGCTCAATCACAGGGGGCTCCTACAATGAGCAGTTCTTC. This sequence encodes CASSSITGGSYNEQFF.

The chain links TRBV15 to TRBJ1-2, with 9 bases identical to TRBD1. CDR3 length: 17 amino acids. The V and J ends lost 6 bases and 3 bases, in that order; junction bases with no gene match: 14. The germline V gene has CDR1 LNHNV and CDR2 YYDKDF (reference sequence). Here the CDR3 DNA reads TGTGCCACCAGTAAAACCCCCGGGACAGGGTTGGACTATGGCTACACCTTC. Translated: CATSKTPGTGLDYGYTF.

The chain employs TRBV2 and TRBJ2-2, with D perhaps TRBD1 (5 bases). Germline V gives CDR1 SNHLY, CDR2 FYNNEI. The CDR3 is 16 residues long. V was pared by 5 bases and J by 0 bases, with 13 bases between. The CDR3 is CASSRDVGANTGELFF. CDR3 nucleotide sequence: TGTGCCAGCAGTCGCGATGTAGGGGCGAACACCGGGGAGCTGTTTTTT.

This clone was counted once. V usage is TRBV5-6 and J usage is TRBJ1-1, with TRBD1 matching 7 bases. Germline CDR1 reads SGHDT; CDR2 reads YYEEEE. The CDR3 extends over 14 amino acids. V shed 4 bases and J 5 bases; nucleotides not matched to a gene: 8. CDR3 loop: CASSDATGSTEAFF. For the CDR3, the DNA is TGTGCCAGCAGCGATGCGACAGGGTCTACTGAAGCTTTCTTT.